This T cell receptor beta chain originates from a study of cytomegalovirus exposure and HLA in healthy donors. The study's findings and limits: A later analysis associated roughly 15,000 TCR beta sequences with HLA alleles at a 0.05 false discovery rate. The authors judged a highly shared variant cluster likely a sequencing artifact. Cytomegalovirus-associated TCR beta chains were listed, numbering 150 to 200. In a later analysis, across HLA loci, associated TCR counts were highest for DRB1, lowest for HLA-C.

60 Vbeta and 13 Jbeta primers were used in PCR. TCRdb's copy holds only in-frame clones and misses some; the assay was immunoSEQ multiplex PCR. The sample includes 210,000 or so clones, around three quarters of them seen just once. As for this clone: Antigen: not known.

V gave up 5 bases and J gave up 5 bases; unmatched junction bases: 10. This CDR3 comprises 16 residues. CDR1 and CDR2 from the germline V gene are SGHTA and FQGNSA. Sequenced sample: PBMCs. The V call is TRBV7-2, the J call TRBJ2-3; 10 bases map to TRBD2. The clonotype comes from a middle-aged man in good health and CMV-seronegative. The CDR3 spells CASSLQAGGAEDTQYF. The CDR3 nucleotides are TGTGCCAGCAGCCTACAAGCGGGGGGGGCCGAAGATACGCAGTATTTT.